Below, 14 T cell receptor beta chains from the same sample are listed, as sequenced in a study of cytomegalovirus exposure and HLA in healthy donors. A multiplex PCR was run with 60 Vbeta primers and 13 Jbeta primers. Here immunoSEQ multiplex PCR was the method, and the copy in TCRdb shows in-frame clones only, minus some. The sample lists fewer than 250,000 clones, more than 80% seen once, with 2.5% to 3.5% in the top ten. The sequencing sample was made of PBMCs. These receptors all stem from a man between 25 and 39 years old in good health and CMV-seronegative.

This chain uses TRBV5-1 with TRBJ2-1; D not resolved. CDR3 length: 19 amino acids. Between the trimmed V and J ends, which lost 3 bases and 0 bases, there was a span of 22 bases. Germline V CDR1 and CDR2: SGHRS, YFSETQ. The CDR3 here is CASSYPKDGGFSSYNEQFF. Here the CDR3 DNA reads TGCGCCAGCAGCTACCCAAAAGATGGTGGTTTCAGCTCCTACAATGAGCAGTTCTTC.

The chain carries TRBV28 and TRBJ2-5, with 12 positions matching TRBD2. Looked up from germline, CDR1 is MDHEN and CDR2 is SYDVKM. V lost 1 base and J lost 2; bases outside the gene matches: 2. This CDR3 region has 16 residues. CDR3 in DNA: TGTGCCAGCAGTTTATTCCTAGCGGGGGGGCAAGAGACCCAGTACTTC. As protein: CASSLFLAGGQETQYF. The variable domain in full, with the rest retrieved from reference TRBV28 and TRBJ2-5, is DVKVTQSSRYLVKRTGEKVFLECVQDMDHENMFWYRQDPGLGLRLIYFSYDVKMKEKGDIPEGYSVSREKKERFSLILESASTNQTSMYLCASSLFLAGGQETQYFGPGTRLLVL.

This CDR3 is CASSPRIPYEQYF. CDR3 in DNA: TGTGCCAGCAGCCCGAGGATCCCCTACGAGCAGTACTTC. The rearrangement links TRBV7-9 to TRBJ2-7; D is unresolved. Trimming removed 5 bases from V and 2 bases from J, with 10 bases in between. The CDR3 contains 13 residues. Per the germline V gene, CDR1 is SEHNR and CDR2 is FQNEAQ (reference sequence).

This clone was seen a handful of times. The chain uses TRBV6-5 and TRBJ2-2, with 7 bases that match TRBD1. Germline V CDR1 and CDR2: MNHEY, SVGAGI. CDR3 size: 15 residues. With 7 bases clipped from V and 3 bases from J, the junction kept 8 bases outside the gene matches. The CDR3 DNA sequence: TGTGCCAGCACCTACCGGGACAGAGACACCGGGGAGCTGTTTTTT. Amino acid sequence: CASTYRDRDTGELFF.

This chain links TRBV2 with TRBJ2-7; 7 nucleotides line up with TRBD1. Germline V gene data show CDR1 as SNHLY and CDR2 as FYNNEI. The junction had 4 bases not matched to a gene; V was cut back by 9 bases and J by 5 bases. This CDR3 spans 11 amino acids. CDR3 protein: CARRQGHEQYF. The CDR3 coding sequence is TGTGCCAGAAGACAGGGCCACGAGCAGTACTTC.

The V gene is TRBV2, the J gene TRBJ2-7, with 11 nucleotides matching TRBD1. The trim removed 8 bases at V and 0 bases at J, leaving 24 bases unmatched. CDR1 SNHLY and CDR2 FYNNEI come from the germline V gene. The CDR3 runs to 21 residues. The CDR3 loop is CASFPGQGARESGGSSYEQYF. CDR3 bases: TGTGCCAGCTTCCCCGGACAGGGGGCGCGGGAAAGCGGGGGTAGCTCCTACGAGCAGTACTTC. The full variable domain, with the rest looked up from reference TRBV2 and TRBJ2-7, is EPEVTQTPSHQVTQMGQEVILRCVPISNHLYFYWYRQILGQKVEFLVSFYNNEISEKSEIFDDQFSVERPDGSNFTLKIRSTKLEDSAMYFCASFPGQGARESGGSSYEQYFGPGTRLTVT.

The V call is TRBV28, the J call TRBJ2-5; 10 positions agree with TRBD2. V dropped 2 bases and J dropped 2; count of bases not matched to a gene: 5. Germline CDR1 is MDHEN and CDR2 is SYDVKM. The CDR3 runs 16 residues. The chain's CDR3 is CASSLGSGGGQETQYF. The CDR3 nucleotides are TGTGCCAGCAGTTTAGGGAGCGGGGGGGGGCAAGAGACCCAGTACTTC.

The chain links TRBV5-8 to TRBJ1-2, with 10 positions matching TRBD1. CDR3 length: 17 residues. The germline V gene encodes CDR1 SGHTS and CDR2 YDEGEE. With V trimmed by 4 bases and J by 0 bases, 9 bases remained unmatched. The CDR3 DNA sequence: TGTGCCAGCAGCCTGGGACAGGGGATCAGGGCTAACTATGGCTACACCTTC. Residues: CASSLGQGIRANYGYTF.

DNA for the CDR3: TGTGCCAGCAGTGGGGGCCTGTGGAGCACAGATACGCAGTATTTT. Translating gives CASSGGLWSTDTQYF. The chain links TRBV2 to TRBJ2-3; TRBD1 is a possible D gene (5 bases). Germline CDR1 and CDR2: SNHLY and FYNNEI. The CDR3 extends over 15 amino acids. V lost 4 bases and J 0 bases, leaving 11 bases between the germline ends.

J is TRBJ2-7 and V is TRBV2, with 8 bases lining up with TRBD1. Trimming took 7 bases from V and 1 from J; bases not matched to a gene: 9. The germline V gene encodes CDR1 SNHLY and CDR2 FYNNEI. This CDR3 is built from 15 residues. This CDR3 is CASTGVDRASYEQYF. CDR3 coding DNA: TGTGCCAGCACCGGGGTGGACAGGGCGTCCTACGAGCAGTACTTC.

The chain is built from TRBV27 and TRBJ2-5; 9 bases line up with TRBD2. V lost 3 bases to trimming and J lost 2 bases; unmatched junction nucleotides: 4. Germline loops: CDR1 MNHEY, CDR2 SMNVEV (reference sequence). The CDR3 is made up of 15 amino acids. CDR3 DNA: TGTGCCAGCAGTTTCTGGCGGGGGGGGCAAGAGACCCAGTACTTC. Its translation: CASSFWRGGQETQYF.

This sequence joins TRBV11-2 and TRBJ2-1; the match to TRBD2 covers 15 bases. With V trimmed by 3 bases and J by 3 bases, 3 bases remained unmatched. Germline V CDR1 and CDR2: SGHAT, FQNNGV. This CDR3 contains 17 residues. The CDR3 reads CASSLGLAGGDYNEQFF. CDR3 nucleotides: TGTGCCAGCAGCTTGGGACTAGCGGGGGGAGACTACAATGAGCAGTTCTTC.

This chain connects TRBV2 to TRBJ1-6, with D possibly matching TRBD1 (6 bases). V lost 6 bases and J lost 7, with 16 bases in between. Germline CDR1 is SNHLY and CDR2 is FYNNEI. The CDR3 is made up of 15 amino acids. The CDR3: CASSVQKTGNSPLHF. The CDR3 coding sequence is TGTGCCAGCAGCGTACAGAAGACAGGCAATTCACCCCTCCACTTT.

This clone was counted once. This chain joins TRBV6-1 and TRBJ1-2; 9 bases line up with TRBD1. Germline trimming cut 2 bases from V and 8 bases from J; bases unmatched to any gene: 6. In germline, CDR1 is MNHNS, CDR2 SASEGT. The CDR3 is 14 amino acids. CDR3 residues: CASSESGTGFGYTF. For the CDR3, the DNA is TGTGCCAGCAGTGAAAGTGGGACAGGGTTCGGCTACACCTTC.